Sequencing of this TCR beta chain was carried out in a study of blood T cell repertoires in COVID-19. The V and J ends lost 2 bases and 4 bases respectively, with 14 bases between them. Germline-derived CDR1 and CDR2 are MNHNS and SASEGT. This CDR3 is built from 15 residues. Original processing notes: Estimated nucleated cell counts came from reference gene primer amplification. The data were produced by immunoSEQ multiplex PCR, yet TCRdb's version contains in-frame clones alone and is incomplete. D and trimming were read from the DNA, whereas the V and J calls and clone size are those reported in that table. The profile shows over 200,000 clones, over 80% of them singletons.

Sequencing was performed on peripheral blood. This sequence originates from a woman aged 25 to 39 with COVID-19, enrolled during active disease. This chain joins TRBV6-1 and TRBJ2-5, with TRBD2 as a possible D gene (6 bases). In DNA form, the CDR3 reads TGTGCCAGCAGTGAATTGACTAGTTCGTTAGAGACCCAGTACTTC. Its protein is CASSELTSSLETQYF.